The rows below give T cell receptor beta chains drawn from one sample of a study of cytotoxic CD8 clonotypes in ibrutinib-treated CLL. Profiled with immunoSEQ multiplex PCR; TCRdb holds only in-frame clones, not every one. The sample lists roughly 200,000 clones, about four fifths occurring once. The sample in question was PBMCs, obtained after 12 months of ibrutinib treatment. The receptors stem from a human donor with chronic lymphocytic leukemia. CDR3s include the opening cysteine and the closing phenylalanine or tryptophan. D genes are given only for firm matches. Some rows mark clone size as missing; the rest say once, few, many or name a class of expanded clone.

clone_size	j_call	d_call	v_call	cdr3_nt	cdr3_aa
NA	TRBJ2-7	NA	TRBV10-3	TGTGCCATCAGCACAGGGCTACCCCCCTACGAGCAGTACTTC	CAISTGLPPYEQYF
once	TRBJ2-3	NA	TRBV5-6	TGTGCCAGCAGCTCTCGGGTGGCCACAGATACGCAGTATTTT	CASSSRVATDTQYF
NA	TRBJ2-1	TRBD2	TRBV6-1	TGTGCCAGCAGTGAAGGGGGACTAGCACCCTACAATGAGCAGTTCTTC	CASSEGGLAPYNEQFF
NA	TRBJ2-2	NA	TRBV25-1	TGTGCCAGCAGTGAATTTCAACCGCCGCGCACCGGGGAGCTGTTTTTT	CASSEFQPPRTGELFF
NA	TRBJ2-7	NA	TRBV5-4	TGTGCCAGCAGCTTGGGGGCAACGGACGAGCAGTACTTC	CASSLGATDEQYF
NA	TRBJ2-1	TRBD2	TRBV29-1	TGCAGCGTTGGCCGCGGGACTAGCGGGAGGGTCGGCTCCTACAATGAGCAGTTCTTC	CSVGRGTSGRVGSYNEQFF
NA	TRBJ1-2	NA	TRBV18	TGTGCCAGCTCACTGGACGGGCAATATGGCTACACCTTC	CASSLDGQYGYTF
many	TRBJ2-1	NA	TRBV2	TGTGCCAGCACCATGGCGGCTCCCGAGGCTAAGAATGAGCAGTTCTTC	CASTMAAPEAKNEQFF
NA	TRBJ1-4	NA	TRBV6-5	TGTGCCAGCAGTTACTCCGCAAGTCCGAGGGAAAAACTGTTTTTT	CASSYSASPREKLFF
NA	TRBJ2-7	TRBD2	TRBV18	TGTGCCAGCTCACCCGGACTAGCGCCCGCCTACGAGCAGTACTTC	CASSPGLAPAYEQYF
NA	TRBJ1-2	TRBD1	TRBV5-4	TGTGCCAGCAGCTCAACTACAGGGGTTCGCGGCTACACCTTC	CASSSTTGVRGYTF
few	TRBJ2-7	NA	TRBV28	TGTGCCACCCAAGCCGATACTAACGAGCAGTACTTC	CATQADTNEQYF
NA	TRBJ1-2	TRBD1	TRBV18	TGTGCCAGCTCACCACCCGGACAGGAGGTTGGTGGCTACACCTTC	CASSPPGQEVGGYTF
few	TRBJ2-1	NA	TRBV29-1	TGCAGCGTCTCACAGGGAACCTCCTACAATGAGCAGTTCTTC	CSVSQGTSYNEQFF
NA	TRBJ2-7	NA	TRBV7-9	TGTGCCAGCAGCTCAGGGAGGGGGCTCGGGTACGAGCAGTACTTC	CASSSGRGLGYEQYF
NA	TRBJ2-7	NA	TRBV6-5	TGTGCCAGCACCGAACACACAGGGGACTACTACGAGCAGTACTTC	CASTEHTGDYYEQYF
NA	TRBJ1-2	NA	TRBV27	TGTGCCAGCAGTTGGGGGGCGGACTATGGCTACACCTTC	CASSWGADYGYTF
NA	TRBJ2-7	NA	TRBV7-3	TGTGCCAGCAGCCACGGGACACCCTACGAGCAGTACTTC	CASSHGTPYEQYF
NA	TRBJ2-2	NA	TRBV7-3	TGTGCCAGCAGCTCGCCCGGGCAGGGCACCGGGGAGCTGTTTTTT	CASSSPGQGTGELFF
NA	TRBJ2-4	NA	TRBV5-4	TGTGCCAGCAGCTTGGCGGGGGGCCTAGCCAAAAACATTCAGTACTTC	CASSLAGGLAKNIQYF
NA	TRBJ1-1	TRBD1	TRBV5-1	TGCGCCAGCAGCCTCGTGATGCAGGGGGCGCGGGGGAACACTGAAGCTTTCTTT	CASSLVMQGARGNTEAFF
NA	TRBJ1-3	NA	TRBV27	TGTGCCAGCAGACCCGGGAATACTGGAAACACCATATATTTT	CASRPGNTGNTIYF
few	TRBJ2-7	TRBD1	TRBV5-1	TGCGCCAGCAGCCCCCAGGGGGCGCAGGGCTACGAGCAGTACTTC	CASSPQGAQGYEQYF
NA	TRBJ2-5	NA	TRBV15	TGTGCCACCAGCAGAGCTTCACTAAGGGAGACCCAGTACTTC	CATSRASLRETQYF
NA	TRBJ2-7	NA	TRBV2	TGTGCCAGCGGGTCCGGCTACGAGCAGTACTTC	CASGSGYEQYF
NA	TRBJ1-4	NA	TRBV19	TGTGCCAGTAGTATTATCCAGGGAAATGAAAAACTGTTTTTT	CASSIIQGNEKLFF
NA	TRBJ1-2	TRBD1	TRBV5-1	TGCGCCAGCAGCTATACAGGGGAGGACTTTAACTATGGCTACACCTTC	CASSYTGEDFNYGYTF
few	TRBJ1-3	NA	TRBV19	TGTGCCAGTAGTACCCAGGGGACTGGAAACACCATATATTTT	CASSTQGTGNTIYF
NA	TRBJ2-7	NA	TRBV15	TGTGCCACCAGCAGAGATTCAGTGGGGATCGAGCAGTACTTC	CATSRDSVGIEQYF
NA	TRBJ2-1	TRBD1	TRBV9	TGTGCCAGCAGCGTAGGAGGCGGGACAGGTAGGAATGAGCAGTTCTTC	CASSVGGGTGRNEQFF
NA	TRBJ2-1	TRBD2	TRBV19	TGTGCCAGTAGTCATGCCCCTGGACTAGCGGGACGCTACAATGAGCAGTTCTTC	CASSHAPGLAGRYNEQFF
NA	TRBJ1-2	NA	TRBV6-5	TGTGCCAGCAGTTACTCGATCAGTTATGGCTACACCTTC	CASSYSISYGYTF
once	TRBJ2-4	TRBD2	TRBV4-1	TGCGCCAGCAGCCCGGGACTAGCGGGGGGCCTAGCCAAAAACATTCAGTACTTC	CASSPGLAGGLAKNIQYF
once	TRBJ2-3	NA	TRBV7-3	TGTGCCAGCAGCTTACAGGGAGGCGCAGATACGCAGTATTTT	CASSLQGGADTQYF
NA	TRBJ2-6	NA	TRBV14	TGTGCCAGCGGGATCACTGGGGCCAACGTCCTGACTTTC	CASGITGANVLTF
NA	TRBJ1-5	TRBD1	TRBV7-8	TGTGCCAGCAGCGGAAGGACAGGGGTAAGCAATCAGCCCCAGCATTTT	CASSGRTGVSNQPQHF
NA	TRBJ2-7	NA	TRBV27	TGTGCCAGCAGTTATTCCGGAGGCTACGAGCAGTACTTC	CASSYSGGYEQYF
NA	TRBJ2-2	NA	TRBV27	TGTGCCAGCAGTCTTAACACCGGGGAGCTGTTTTTT	CASSLNTGELFF
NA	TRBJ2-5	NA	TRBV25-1	TGTGCCAGCAGTGTTTGGGCAGTAGAGACCCAGTACTTC	CASSVWAVETQYF
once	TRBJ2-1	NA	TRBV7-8	TGTGCCAGCAGCACATCTAGCGTAACCTACAATGAGCAGTTCTTC	CASSTSSVTYNEQFF
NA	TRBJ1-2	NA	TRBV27	TGTGCCAGCAGTTCCAACGGCGGGATCTATGGCTACACCTTC	CASSSNGGIYGYTF
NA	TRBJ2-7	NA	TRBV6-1	TGTGCCAGCAGCAGGGAGAGCTCCTACGAGCAGTACTTC	CASSRESSYEQYF
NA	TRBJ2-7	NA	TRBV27	TGTGCCAGCAGTTTGTTTAGACCACCCCAAGGCGAGCAGTACTTC	CASSLFRPPQGEQYF
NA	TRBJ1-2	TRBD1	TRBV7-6	TGTGCCAGCAGCTTGGGGTTCGGGACAGGCAGAGCTAACTATGGCTACACCTTC	CASSLGFGTGRANYGYTF
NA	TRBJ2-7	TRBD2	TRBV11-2	TGTGCCAGCAGCTTAGGAGCACCCGGGACTAGCGGCTCCTACGAGCAGTACTTC	CASSLGAPGTSGSYEQYF
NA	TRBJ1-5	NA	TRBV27	TGTGCCAGCAGTTGGGGGGCCAATCAGCCCCAGCATTTT	CASSWGANQPQHF
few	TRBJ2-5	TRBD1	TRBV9	TGTGCCAGCAGCGTAGGCAGGGGGCAAGAGACCCAGTACTTC	CASSVGRGQETQYF
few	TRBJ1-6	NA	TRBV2	TGTGCCAGCAGTGAAGAGCAGGGGCTAAATTCACCCCTCCACTTT	CASSEEQGLNSPLHF
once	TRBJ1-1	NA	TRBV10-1	TGCGCCAGCAGTGACAGGTCGGACACTGAAGCTTTCTTT	CASSDRSDTEAFF
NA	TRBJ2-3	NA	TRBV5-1	TGCGCCAGCTCCCCTGTCCCGGGCTCCGGGGCAGATACGCAGTATTTT	CASSPVPGSGADTQYF
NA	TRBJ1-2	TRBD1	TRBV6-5	TGTGCCAGCAGTTTAACGACAGGGCGAAATGGCTATGGCTACACCTTC	CASSLTTGRNGYGYTF
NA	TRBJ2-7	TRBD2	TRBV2	TGTGCCAGCAGTGGCAGCGGGGGGGCTGGCGAGCAGTACTTC	CASSGSGGAGEQYF
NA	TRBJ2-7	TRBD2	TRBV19	TGTGCCAGTAGCATTAGCGGGAAACACTCCTACGAGCAGTACTTC	CASSISGKHSYEQYF
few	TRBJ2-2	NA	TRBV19	TGTGCCAGTAGTAGAGGGGTACTCACCGGGGAGCTGTTTTTT	CASSRGVLTGELFF
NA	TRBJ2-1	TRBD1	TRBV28	TGTGCCAGCAGTTTGGGTTATGGGGACAGGGCCGATGAGCAGTTCTTC	CASSLGYGDRADEQFF
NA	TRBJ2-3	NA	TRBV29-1	TGCAGCGGGGGTCTTAGCGGAGGCACAGATACGCAGTATTTT	CSGGLSGGTDTQYF
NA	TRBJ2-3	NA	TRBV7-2	TGTGCCAGCAGCTTGAGTCTGGGGTCAGATACGCAGTATTTT	CASSLSLGSDTQYF